This T cell receptor (beta chain) was profiled in a study of T cells in Graves' hyperthyroidism and ophthalmopathy. Clinical symptoms, serum thyroxine, TRAb, thyroid ultrasound and orbital computed tomography informed diagnoses. Blood was drawn at first hyperthyroidism diagnosis, before any ophthalmopathy symptoms. Remarks on this clonotype: Its antigen is undetermined.

Amplified regions were TCR beta CDR3 sequences from RNA transcripts. Primed by the HTBI set, a first-round RT-PCR was run on the TCR CDR3. MiXCR was run by TCRdb on the multiplex PCR reads, yielding one entry per CDR3 protein. The data show roughly 580,000 distinct CDR3 sequences, approximately 15% seen once. V lost 4 bases to trimming and J lost 7 bases, with 14 bases between them. Germline-derived CDR1 and CDR2 are SQVTM and ANQGSEA. The CDR3 extends over 13 amino acids. General study findings and limits: Among clonotypes expanded in thyroid above 0.001, most were also found in blood.

The sample taken for sequencing was blood. This sequence was found in a woman in her twenties or thirties with Graves' hyperthyroidism that later progressed to Graves' ophthalmopathy. The genes are TRBV29-1 and TRBJ1-3, with a possible D match to TRBD1 (5 bases). CDR3 DNA: TGCAGCGTTGGCATTCAGGGAAGTAACACCATATATTTT. This gives the protein CSVGIQGSNTIYF. The complete variable domain, with remaining parts taken from reference TRBV29-1 and TRBJ1-3, reads SAVISQKPSRDICQRGTSLTIQCQVDSQVTMMFWYRQQPGQSLTLIATANQGSEATYESGFVIDKFPISRPNLTFSTLTVSNMSPEDSSIYLCSVGIQGSNTIYFGEGSWLTVV.